Below are 25 T cell receptor beta chains sequenced from a single sample in a study of T cells in Graves' hyperthyroidism and ophthalmopathy. Researchers took RNA transcripts and amplified the TCR beta CDR3 regions from them. RT-PCR in the first round (using the HTBI primer set) targeted the TCR CDR3. TCRdb used MiXCR to reprocess the multiplex PCR reads, holding one entry per CDR3 protein. Here the sample spans 300,000 to 450,000 distinct CDR3 sequences, approximately 13% being singletons. The sequenced material came from blood. Receptors were obtained from a man younger than 45 with Graves' hyperthyroidism that later progressed to Graves' ophthalmopathy.

The chain combines TRBV20-1 with TRBJ1-6; no firm D call. Germline CDR1 is DFQATT and CDR2 is SNEGSKA (reference sequence). Trimming took 0 bases from V and 3 from J, leaving 9 bases between them. The length of the CDR3 is 15 residues. CDR3 loop: CSARDSQNYNSPLHF. For the CDR3, the DNA is TGCAGTGCTAGAGACAGCCAGAACTATAATTCACCCCTCCACTTT.

This clonotype has ten or more counts. The chain combines TRBV12-3 or TRBV12-4 with TRBJ2-5; no clear D gene. This CDR3 spans 14 amino acids. The V and J ends lost 3 bases and 1 base respectively, with 9 bases between them. CDR3 nucleotides: TGTGCCAGCAGTTTGTTCCTACTCCAAGAGACCCAGTACTTC. Its protein is CASSLFLLQETQYF.

This clonotype was found many times. The chain carries TRBV20-1 and TRBJ2-1; a possible D gene is TRBD2 (6 bases). The CDR3 covers 17 residues. V shed 1 base and J shed 6 bases, with 22 bases lying between them. Germline CDR1 and CDR2: DFQATT and SNEGSKA (reference sequence). CDR3 coding DNA: TGCAGTGCTAGAGTGTTTGGGGGACTCCAGGTAGGCAATGAGCAGTTCTTC. Its protein product is CSARVFGGLQVGNEQFF.

This clonotype was picked up many times. This rearrangement joins TRBV10-1 to TRBJ1-1, with 7 bases that match TRBD1. The CDR3 consists of 13 residues. Germline assignment: CDR1 WNHNN and CDR2 SYGVQD (reference sequence). After removal of 3 bases from V and 6 bases from J, the junction contained 4 bases not matched to a gene. DNA for the CDR3: TGCGCCAGCAGTGAATCCGGGACAGCTGAAGCTTTCTTT. It is translated as CASSESGTAEAFF.

This clonotype was observed many times. V is TRBV12-3 or TRBV12-4 and J is TRBJ2-3, with unresolved D. The CDR3 is made up of 16 amino acids. The V gene lost 6 bases and the J gene lost 2 bases, with 18 bases spanning the gap. The CDR3 sequence: CASSLTVESYTDTQYF. The CDR3 region has the DNA TGTGCCAGCAGCCTTACAGTTGAATCGTACACAGATACGCAGTATTTT.

The rearrangement links TRBV7-9 to TRBJ2-6; D assignment may be TRBD1 or TRBD2 (5 bases each). Germline V gene data show CDR1 as SEHNR and CDR2 as FQNEAQ (reference sequence). The V end lost 3 bases, the J end lost 0 bases, and 9 bases lay between the germline ends. The CDR3 contains 16 residues. CDR3 region: CASSFGGYSGANVLTF. The DNA of the CDR3 is TGTGCCAGCAGCTTTGGGGGTTACTCTGGGGCCAACGTCCTGACTTTC.

This clonotype has more than one count but fewer than ten. The DNA for the CDR3 is TGCGCCAGCAGCCTAGGGGCCAGTACGAACACCGGGGAGCTGTTTTTT. Residues: CASSLGASTNTGELFF. This chain links TRBV5-1 with TRBJ2-2; tentative D call: TRBD1 (5 bases). V was clipped by 4 bases and J by 0 bases, with 13 bases between them. The CDR3 spans 16 residues. CDR1 is SGHRS, CDR2 YFSETQ, per germline. The full variable domain, completed using reference TRBV5-1 and TRBJ2-2, is KAGVTQTPRYLIKTRGQQVTLSCSPISGHRSVSWYQQTPGQGLQFLFEYFSETQRNKGNFPGRFSGRQFSNSRSEMNVSTLELGDSALYLCASSLGASTNTGELFFGEGSRLTVL.

This clonotype appeared many times. CDR3 DNA: TGTGCCAGCAGGATCGAGACCGGGGAGCTGTTTTTT. This gives the protein CASRIETGELFF. This chain links TRBV12-3 or TRBV12-4 with TRBJ2-2; D is unresolved. The CDR3 sequence is 12 residues long. V was shortened by 6 bases and J by 5 bases, with 7 bases between the two germline ends.

The V gene is TRBV28, the J gene TRBJ1-1; the D gene is possibly TRBD1 (5 bases). With 6 bases removed from V and 5 bases from J, the gap between germline ends came to 13 bases. The CDR3 has 13 amino acids. Germline-derived CDR1 and CDR2 are MDHEN and SYDVKM. CDR3 region: CASRVGGGTEAFF. The CDR3 nucleotides read TGTGCCAGCAGGGTTGGGGGGGGGACTGAAGCTTTCTTT.

This clonotype has ten or more counts. The CDR3 reads CASGDRGREKLFF. The CDR3 DNA reads as TGTGCCAGCGGGGACAGGGGGCGTGAAAAACTGTTTTTT. The J gene is TRBJ1-4, the V gene TRBV6-1; the match to TRBD1 covers 12 bases. This CDR3 has 13 amino acids. V shed 8 bases, J shed 7 bases, and the junction held 2 bases outside the gene matches. CDR1 is MNHNS, CDR2 SASEGT, per germline.

V is TRBV11-3 and J is TRBJ1-2; 9 bases are shared with TRBD1. Per germline, CDR1 SGHNT and CDR2 YENEEA. The length of the CDR3 is 14 residues. J was trimmed by 8 bases and V by 5 bases; bases with no gene match: 9. The CDR3 spells CASSLAQGAQGYTF. DNA for the CDR3: TGTGCCAGCAGCCTAGCACAGGGGGCGCAGGGCTACACCTTC.

The genes are TRBV5-1 and TRBJ2-5; 8 bases line up with TRBD1. Germline assignment: CDR1 SGHRS and CDR2 YFSETQ. CDR3 length: 14 amino acids. V dropped 4 bases and J dropped 5; count of bases not matched to a gene: 7. The CDR3 DNA follows: TGCGCCAGCAGCCGTAGAACAGGGGGGGAGACCCAGTACTTC. As protein: CASSRRTGGETQYF.

The V gene is TRBV20-1, the J gene TRBJ2-3; D is ambiguous. Trimming removed 6 bases at V and 9 bases at J, with 13 bases between. Germline V gene data show CDR1 as DFQATT and CDR2 as SNEGSKA (reference sequence). The CDR3 sequence is 11 residues long. The CDR3: CSALGPQTQYF. CDR3 nucleotides: TGCAGTGCCCTTGGGCCCCAAACGCAGTATTTT.

The gene calls are TRBV30 and TRBJ2-5; D possibly corresponds to TRBD2 (6 bases). This CDR3 is built from 13 residues. The V end was cut by 0 bases, the J end by 5 bases, with 10 bases between. Germline-derived CDR1 and CDR2 are GTSNPN and SVGIG (reference sequence). Written as DNA, the CDR3 is TGTGCCTGGAGTGTAGGCGCGGGGGAGACCCAGTACTTC. Its translation is CAWSVGAGETQYF.

In its sample, this clonotype was seen many times. The V gene is TRBV7-2, the J gene TRBJ2-3, with TRBD2 identical over 8 bases. CDR1 is SGHTA, CDR2 FQGNSA, per germline. V shed 3 bases, J shed 5 bases, and the junction held 10 bases outside the gene matches. The CDR3 consists of 16 residues. The CDR3 coding sequence is TGTGCCAGCAGCTTCAGAAGCGGGGGAGGGGGAGATACGCAGTATTTT. Protein product: CASSFRSGGGGDTQYF. Together with reference TRBV7-2 and TRBJ2-3, the CDR3 gives the full variable domain: GAGVSQSPSNKVTEKGKDVELRCDPISGHTALYWYRQSLGQGLEFLIYFQGNSAPDKSGLPSDRFSAERTGGSVSTLTIQRTQQEDSAVYLCASSFRSGGGGDTQYFGPGTRLTVL.

This clonotype was found many times. The chain combines TRBV18 with TRBJ1-4, with 8 bases lining up with TRBD1. V gave up 1 base and J gave up 8 bases; unmatched junction bases: 6. CDR1 is KGHSH and CDR2 is LQKENI in the germline V gene. The CDR3 runs 15 residues. The CDR3 sequence is CASSPQHRGMEKLFF. The CDR3 DNA reads as TGTGCCAGCTCACCACAGCACAGGGGGATGGAAAAACTGTTTTTT.

This clonotype was found many times. This chain uses TRBV11-3 with TRBJ2-3, with 12 bases identical to TRBD2. This CDR3 is built from 16 residues. The germline gives CDR1 SGHNT, CDR2 YENEEA. V trimming: 5 bases; J trimming: 6 bases; junction bases outside the gene matches: 9. Here the CDR3 DNA reads TGTGCCAGCAGCAGTGGACTAGCGGGGACCGTTGATACGCAGTATTTT. Its protein is CASSSGLAGTVDTQYF.

This clonotype was seen a handful of times. This may stem from a read error, because a much larger clone lies one nucleotide away. The gene calls are TRBV11-2 and TRBJ1-4, with D uncertain. CDR3 length equals 16 residues. V was pared by 0 bases and J by 0 bases, with 8 bases between. Germline CDR1 and CDR2: SGHAT and FQNNGV. CDR3 in amino acids: CASSLDRAATNEKLFF. The CDR3 DNA reads as TGTGCCAGCAGCTTAGATCGGGCTGCAACTAATGAAAAACTGTTTTTT.

The rearrangement links TRBV5-1 to TRBJ2-5; 7 nucleotides match TRBD2. CDR3 length: 11 amino acids. CDR1 SGHRS and CDR2 YFSETQ come from the germline V gene. The V segment lost 10 bases and the J segment 6 bases; nucleotides outside the gene matches: 6. Written as DNA, the CDR3 is TGCGCCGTCGGGGAGGGGCAGACCCAGTACTTC. This translates into CAVGEGQTQYF.

This clonotype occurred many times. This chain joins TRBV11-2 and TRBJ2-5; TRBD2 aligns across 12 bases. This CDR3 has 18 amino acids. V gave up 0 bases and J gave up 2 bases; unmatched junction bases: 7. The V gene's germline CDR1 is SGHAT and CDR2 FQNNGV. CDR3 sequence: CASSLDPETSGGQETQYF. CDR3 nucleotides: TGTGCCAGCAGCTTAGATCCAGAGACTAGCGGGGGACAAGAGACCCAGTACTTC.

The sample holds many counts of this clonotype. This rearrangement joins TRBV5-1 to TRBJ1-2, with 7 positions matching TRBD1. The V and J ends lost 3 bases and 8 bases, in that order; junction bases with no gene match: 10. Germline CDR1 reads SGHRS; CDR2 reads YFSETQ. The CDR3 contains 14 residues. CDR3 sequence: CASSWDLTGSGYTF. CDR3 DNA: TGCGCCAGCAGCTGGGACCTGACAGGGTCCGGCTACACCTTC.

The chain carries TRBV7-2 and TRBJ2-2; D is unresolved. Germline V lookup: CDR1 SGHTA, CDR2 FQGNSA. The CDR3 length is 15 residues. Trimming took 5 bases from V and 5 from J, leaving 15 bases between them. In DNA form, the CDR3 reads TGTGCCAGCAGCCATTCCGGGCCTCGGACCGGGGAGCTGTTTTTT. Its protein product is CASSHSGPRTGELFF.

This clonotype showed up many times. This rearrangement joins TRBV2 to TRBJ1-6; 12 bases align to TRBD1. CDR1 SNHLY and CDR2 FYNNEI come from the germline V gene. The CDR3 totals 19 residues. J was trimmed by 4 bases and V by 3 bases; bases with no gene match: 10. CDR3 sequence (DNA): TGTGCCAGCAGTGAGATTGGGACAGGGGGCGCAGGATATAATTCACCCCTCCACTTT. This sequence encodes CASSEIGTGGAGYNSPLHF.

This chain joins TRBV27 and TRBJ1-4, with a weak D call TRBD1 (5 bases). This CDR3 comprises 15 residues. Germline loops: CDR1 MNHEY, CDR2 SMNVEV (reference sequence). V was cut by 2 bases and J by 7 bases, with 14 bases left in between. The CDR3, as DNA: TGTGCCAGCAGTTTAGAGCGGGGCCCGGGTGAAAAACTGTTTTTT. Translating gives CASSLERGPGEKLFF.

This clonotype was observed at least ten times. The chain carries TRBV12-5 and TRBJ1-2; D not resolved. Trimming pared 0 bases from V and 0 bases from J, leaving 11 bases between. The V gene's germline CDR1 is LGHNT and CDR2 FRNRAP. The CDR3 spans 16 residues. The CDR3 loop is CASGLVIGAPNYGYTF. As DNA, the CDR3 is TGTGCTAGTGGTTTGGTAATCGGAGCCCCTAACTATGGCTACACCTTC.